The 24 T cell receptor beta chains given below trace back to one sample, sequenced in a study of T cells in Graves' hyperthyroidism and ophthalmopathy. RNA transcripts served as the template for amplifying TCR beta CDR3 regions. The HTBI primer set was used in a first-round RT-PCR of the TCR CDR3. TCRdb redid the calling of the multiplex PCR reads with MiXCR, one entry per CDR3 protein. The table shows a few hundred thousand distinct CDR3 sequences, with about 14% occurring only once. Specimen: blood. These receptor sequences come from a woman aged 35 to 49 with Graves' hyperthyroidism that later progressed to Graves' ophthalmopathy.

This chain uses TRBV4-1 with TRBJ2-2; tentative D call: TRBD2 (5 bases). V dropped 1 base and J dropped 3 bases, with 18 bases sitting between them. Germline V gives CDR1 MGHRA, CDR2 YSYEKL. The CDR3 loop spans 18 amino acids. The CDR3 nucleotides are TGCGCCAGCAGCCAAGGTACCGTGAGGGATGCGGACACCGGGGAGCTGTTTTTT. It encodes CASSQGTVRDADTGELFF.

This clonotype was picked up a small number of times. The rearrangement joins TRBV7-2 to TRBJ1-2; maybe TRBD1 (6 bases). The germline V and J ends were trimmed by 4 bases and 4 bases, with 16 bases remaining between them. Looked up from germline, CDR1 is SGHTA and CDR2 is FQGNSA. The CDR3 is 15 residues long. The CDR3: CASSSRRGGPYGYTF. CDR3 sequence (DNA): TGTGCCAGCAGCTCCCGGAGAGGGGGGCCCTATGGCTACACCTTC.

This sequence joins TRBV9 and TRBJ2-2; 9 nucleotides agree with TRBD1. The CDR3 consists of 16 residues. Trimming at V came to 3 bases and at J to 4 bases, leaving 7 bases not matched to a gene. CDR1 SGDLS and CDR2 YYNGEE come from the germline V gene. The DNA for the CDR3 is TGTGCCAGCAGCGCACCGGGACAGGGACCCACCGGGGAGCTGTTTTTT. Translation gives CASSAPGQGPTGELFF. Supplemented by reference TRBV9 and TRBJ2-2, the full variable domain reads DSGVTQTPKHLITATGQRVTLRCSPRSGDLSVYWYQQSLDQGLQFLIQYYNGEERAKGNILERFSAQQFPDLHSELNLSSLELGDSALYFCASSAPGQGPTGELFFGEGSRLTVL.

This clonotype was counted at least ten times. The J gene is TRBJ2-3, the V gene TRBV7-3; D is undetermined. The V end was cut by 2 bases, the J end by 0 bases, with 6 bases between. This CDR3 is built from 14 residues. Looked up from germline, CDR1 is SGHTA and CDR2 is FQGTGA. As DNA, the CDR3 is TGTGCCAGCAGCTTACACCGGAGCACAGATACGCAGTATTTT. Its translation: CASSLHRSTDTQYF.

This clonotype occurred many times. This chain connects TRBV28 to TRBJ2-4, with unresolved D. Germline CDR1 reads MDHEN; CDR2 reads SYDVKM. The CDR3 loop spans 18 amino acids. V was cut by 4 bases and J by 0 bases, with 19 bases left in between. DNA for the CDR3: TGTGCCAGCAGTTCCGCGGCGGAGTCAGAACTAGCCAAAAACATTCAGTACTTC. It is translated as CASSSAAESELAKNIQYF.

CDR3: CASSKKTGSSYNSPLHF. The DNA for the CDR3 is TGTGCCAGCAGCAAAAAAACAGGGAGCTCCTATAATTCACCCCTCCACTTT. The V gene is TRBV7-9, the J gene TRBJ1-6; D might be TRBD1 (6 bases). Germline loops: CDR1 SEHNR, CDR2 FQNEAQ (reference sequence). This CDR3 is built from 17 residues. Trimming took 5 bases from V and 0 from J, leaving 14 bases between them.

V gene TRBV4-1 combines with J gene TRBJ2-1, with unresolved D. The CDR3 totals 15 residues. V was clipped by 2 bases and J by 10 bases, with 18 bases between them. Germline CDR1 and CDR2: MGHRA and YSYEKL. Here the CDR3 reads CASSQQPMSFSEQFF. For the CDR3, the DNA is TGCGCCAGCAGCCAACAGCCGATGTCCTTCTCCGAGCAGTTCTTC.

The chain recombines TRBV20-1 with TRBJ2-7; a weak D match, TRBD1 (6 bases). The CDR3 is 14 amino acids. Germline V gene sequence: CDR1 DFQATT, CDR2 SNEGSKA (reference sequence). Trimming took off 3 bases at V and 2 bases at J, with 14 bases between the two ends. The CDR3 loop reads CSASEGDRPYEQYF. The DNA for the CDR3 is TGCAGTGCTAGTGAGGGGGACCGCCCCTACGAGCAGTACTTC.

This clonotype was seen a handful of times. The chain recombines TRBV10-2 with TRBJ1-5; 9 positions match TRBD1. J was trimmed by 3 bases and V by 5 bases; bases with no gene match: 5. The CDR3 runs 15 residues. CDR1 and CDR2 from the germline V gene are WSHSY and SAAADI. Here the CDR3 reads CASSPRDRVNQPQHF. CDR3 bases: TGCGCCAGCAGTCCTCGGGACAGGGTCAATCAGCCCCAGCATTTT.

V usage is TRBV9 and J usage is TRBJ2-2; the D gene is possibly TRBD1 (6 bases). The CDR3 covers 15 residues. The ends were cut back, 5 bases at V and 2 bases at J, with 13 bases in the middle. Looked up from germline, CDR1 is SGDLS and CDR2 is YYNGEE. CDR3 sequence (DNA): TGTGCCAGCAGAAAATCACAGGGAAACACCGGGGAGCTGTTTTTT. Residues: CASRKSQGNTGELFF.

This clonotype was counted at least ten times. J is TRBJ2-1 and V is TRBV7-2; TRBD2 matches at 11 bases. This CDR3 region has 16 residues. The trim removed 5 bases at V and 5 bases at J, leaving 8 bases unmatched. Germline lookup yields CDR1 SGHTA and CDR2 FQGNSA. The CDR3 nucleotides are TGTGCCAGCAGCCGTGTTTTGGGACTAGCGGACAATGAGCAGTTCTTC. Amino acid sequence: CASSRVLGLADNEQFF.

There are many counts of this clonotype. The chain links TRBV5-1 to TRBJ2-1, with D unclear. V lost 0 bases to trimming and J lost 0 bases, with 13 bases between them. The CDR3 sequence is 17 residues long. Per germline, CDR1 SGHRS and CDR2 YFSETQ. DNA for the CDR3: TGCGCCAGCAGCTTGGCCACAATACGAACCTCCTACAATGAGCAGTTCTTC. This encodes CASSLATIRTSYNEQFF.

This clonotype was detected ten times or more. This chain connects TRBV27 to TRBJ1-3; D might be TRBD1 (5 bases). The CDR3 runs 14 residues. V lost 6 bases and J lost 5, with 14 bases in between. Germline-derived CDR1 and CDR2 are MNHEY and SMNVEV (reference sequence). The CDR3 coding sequence is TGTGCCAGCAGAAGGGATGGGACCCGAAACACCATATATTTT. Translation gives CASRRDGTRNTIYF.

This clonotype was found many times. The gene calls are TRBV9 and TRBJ1-1; 8 bases agree with TRBD1. The CDR3 has 13 residues. V lost 3 bases to trimming and J lost 4 bases; unmatched junction nucleotides: 2. Germline CDR1 is SGDLS and CDR2 is YYNGEE. CDR3 sequence: CASSADRVTEAFF. CDR3 nucleotides: TGTGCCAGCAGCGCGGACAGGGTCACTGAAGCTTTCTTT.

In this sample, this clonotype turned up a few times. This clone may be a read error of a much larger clone one base away. This chain uses TRBV10-2 with TRBJ2-7, with 11 nucleotides matching TRBD2. Germline V gene data show CDR1 as WSHSY and CDR2 as SAAADI. CDR3 size: 16 residues. V gave up 3 bases and J gave up 2 bases; unmatched junction bases: 6. The CDR3 coding sequence is TGCGCCAGCAGTGATAGTGGTAGCGGGGGGGCCTACGAGCAGTACTTC. It is translated as CASSDSGSGGAYEQYF.

This clonotype turned up a few times. The chain employs TRBV20-1 and TRBJ2-5, with D unresolved. V lost 6 bases and J 2 bases, leaving 16 bases between the germline ends. Germline CDR1 is DFQATT and CDR2 is SNEGSKA (reference sequence). The CDR3 totals 14 residues. CDR3 DNA sequence: TGCAGTGCCAAAGGTGGCAACAAACAAGAGACCCAGTACTTC. Its translation: CSAKGGNKQETQYF.

This clonotype occurred once. The rearrangement joins TRBV5-1 to TRBJ1-4; 11 bases match TRBD1. The CDR3 runs 15 residues. Germline lookup yields CDR1 SGHRS and CDR2 YFSETQ. Trimming removed 3 bases from V and 7 bases from J; junction bases left unmatched: 5. CDR3 nucleotides: TGCGCCAGCAGCTCACCGGGACAGGGGGTTGAAAAACTGTTTTTT. This sequence encodes CASSSPGQGVEKLFF.

This clonotype was found many times. J is TRBJ1-2 and V is TRBV28, with D uncertain. The germline V gene has CDR1 MDHEN and CDR2 SYDVKM. The CDR3 covers 15 residues. Trimming took 4 bases from V and 4 from J, leaving 16 bases between them. CDR3 nucleotide sequence: TGTGCCAGCAGTTCAATTGCCGCAGTCCTCTATGGCTACACCTTC. Its protein is CASSSIAAVLYGYTF.

This clonotype was found many times. At one of its ends the junction is not consistent with the germline gene, which may arise from a read error. The chain combines TRBV7-8 with TRBJ2-3; D is unclear. Germline CDR1 is SGHVS and CDR2 is FQNEAQ. CDR3 length equals 19 residues. The CDR3 sequence is CAGSLFLFSAAGDLDTQYF. The CDR3 bases are TGTGCCGGCAGCTTATTTCTCTTCTCCGCGGCAGGTGATTTGGATACGCAGTATTTT.

In this sample, this clonotype turned up many times. The chain links TRBV6-1 to TRBJ2-5; TRBD1 agrees at 9 bases. The CDR3 loop spans 14 amino acids. V gave up 6 bases and J gave up 4 bases; unmatched junction bases: 6. Germline CDR1 reads MNHNS; CDR2 reads SASEGT. The CDR3 loop reads CASSHRGQLETQYF. As DNA, the CDR3 is TGTGCCAGCAGCCACAGGGGGCAGTTAGAGACCCAGTACTTC.

This clonotype has at least ten counts. The chain links TRBV12-3 or TRBV12-4 to TRBJ2-7; D is unresolved. V was clipped by 5 bases and J by 2 bases, with 13 bases between them. CDR3 size: 14 residues. The DNA for the CDR3 is TGTGCCAGCAGTCTCCCCGGCCTTACCTACGAGCAGTACTTC. The encoded protein is CASSLPGLTYEQYF.

The chain links TRBV29-1 to TRBJ2-5; D is possibly TRBD1 (6 bases). The V and J ends lost 6 bases and 5 bases respectively, with 16 bases between them. This CDR3 comprises 13 residues. The V gene's germline CDR1 is SQVTM and CDR2 ANQGSEA. The DNA for the CDR3 is TGCAGCGTAGGGGACACTCCTGCGGAGACCCAGTACTTC. Translation: CSVGDTPAETQYF.

This clonotype was picked up a small number of times. The chain is built from TRBV5-1 and TRBJ1-1; TRBD1 matches at 9 bases. From germline, CDR1 is SGHRS and CDR2 YFSETQ. The CDR3 contains 13 residues. V shed 3 bases, J shed 6 bases, and the junction held 3 bases outside the gene matches. The CDR3 DNA reads as TGCGCCAGCAGCTCCCGGGACAGGGCTGAAGCTTTCTTT. It encodes CASSSRDRAEAFF.

This clonotype was seen at least ten times. V and J are TRBV5-5 and TRBJ1-1; D not certain. From germline, CDR1 is SGHKS and CDR2 YYEKEE (reference sequence). This CDR3 contains 12 residues. V was pared by 4 bases and J by 6 bases, with 10 bases between. The CDR3 loop is CASSLTWAEAFF. The CDR3 region has the DNA TGTGCCAGCAGCCTCACGTGGGCTGAAGCTTTCTTT.